This T cell receptor beta chain originates from a study of cytotoxic CD8 clonotypes in ibrutinib-treated CLL. At the level of the study: Responses: some 25 partial, 2 complete; after median around 70 months, about 14 stayed remitted, approximately twelve progressed. The study's findings and limits: Clonality measured at baseline exceeded age-matched healthy donors, tracking circulating CD8+ T-cell counts. Rising at ibrutinib response, clonality subsequently fell back toward baseline at progression. Public clonotypes showed up rarely, and on treatment they shrank or held steady.

The sample holds a few counts of this clone. The antigen is undetermined. Method: immunoSEQ multiplex PCR; TCRdb's copy keeps in-frame clones and lacks some. Seen here are about 45,000 clones, just over 65% observed once, and the top ten hold around a fifth. The CDR3 sequence is 15 residues long. Trimming removed 5 bases from V and 4 bases from J, with 14 bases in between. Germline-derived CDR1 and CDR2 are SGHNT and YENEEA. This TCR derives from a human donor with chronic lymphocytic leukemia. The source material was PBMCs, sampled after 24 months of ibrutinib treatment. The chain recombines TRBV11-3 with TRBJ2-2; maybe TRBD2 (5 bases). The CDR3 DNA reads as TGTGCCAGCAGCCCCTCGGGTAGCGTCACCGGGGAGCTGTTTTTT. Encoded protein: CASSPSGSVTGELFF.